This T cell receptor beta chain appears in the sequencing data of a study of blood T cell repertoires in COVID-19 (dated by TCRdb to about 2020). Broadly, across the study: The collaborator samples originated in the United States, Italy and Spain and spanned the acute and convalescent phases of COVID-19. A freely available public database, intended as a resource for researchers studying the immune response to SARS-CoV-2, is where the repertoires were released. Sample metadata almost always included a de-identified subject ID, COVID-19 status, age in years and sex. The material from the prospective study consisted of cDNA or gDNA derived from T cells, B-cell-depleted T cells, or PBMCs. The dataset comprised deeply sampled blood TCRbeta repertoires from subjects exposed to, actively infected with, or recovered from COVID-19. HLA class I and class II types, where available, came from metadata supplied by the sample provider rather than from assay-based typing. Samples came from the ongoing ImmuneRACE study (first 160 participants) plus 1,254 subjects from 6 global collaborators.

On the study overall, not on this receptor specifically: The amount of clinical and demographic metadata varied by source and participant and was provided uncurated.

The immunoSEQ Assay, a bias-controlled multiplex PCR, was used to amplify TCRbeta CDR3 regions from genomic DNA. The study's own analysis went as follows. Within the assay, amplification of reference gene primers was used to estimate how many nucleated cells each sample contained. Sequence reads were collapsed and filtered to measure the absolute abundance of every unique TCRbeta CDR3 rearrangement. For each sample, productive Simpson clonality was calculated by taking the square root of Simpson's diversity index across productive rearrangements. Not all clones reach the TCRdb copy of this immuneACCESS table, which keeps in-frame sequences only. Checked studies attribute under half of the gap to unresolved V genes and leave the rest unexplained. V and J calls and clone size are copied from that table; D and trimming were computed from the DNA. This sample comprises 300,000 to 400,000 clones, roughly 90% of them detected only once. In total, the top ten clones hold just under 7.5% of the sample.

Measured from the cysteine to the phenylalanine, the CDR3 is 13 residues long. Here the CDR3 DNA is all that survives: 39 bases in frame from base 1. The germline V gene (reference sequence) provides CDR1 GTSNPN and CDR2 SVGIG. V is shortened by 2 bases, J by 8 bases, and the region joining them spans 15 bases. Comment on this clone: Its target antigen remains unknown. No quality values exist for individual bases; no much larger clone is one base distant.

One collaborating source in Seattle enrolled patients while the patients were actively infected and followed the patients over time throughout the course of disease. Whole blood was collected in K2EDTA tubes by collaborating institutions according to the institutions' own protocols. For TCRbeta analysis, collaborators shipped samples in one of three forms: frozen whole blood, isolated PBMCs, or DNA extracted from either of those sample types. This receptor was taken from a woman aged 70 to 79 with COVID-19, enrolled during active disease. The chain was built from TRBV30 and TRBJ1-2, with a weak D call of TRBD1 (5 bases match). Sequencing input: peripheral blood. The bases are TGTGCCTGGAGTACGACGCGGGGCCGAGGCTACACCTTC. Its translation reads: CAWSTTRGRGYTF.